Below, 10 T cell receptor beta chains from the same sample are listed, as sequenced in a study of shared clonotypes between healthy human individuals. The method was immunoSEQ multiplex PCR; TCRdb's version includes in-frame clones alone and lacks a portion of them. The table shows under 1,100,000 clones, with around 75% occurring only once. Input material: memory CD4+ T cells sorted from blood. Indicated subset: CD45RA-negative fraction. The source of these receptors is a man in his late teens or twenties in good health.

The chain links TRBV11-2 to TRBJ2-5; D is undetermined. Trimming took 7 bases from V and 5 from J, leaving 14 bases between them. Looked up from germline, CDR1 is SGHAT and CDR2 is FQNNGV. CDR3 size: 13 residues. The CDR3 here is CASTRARAETQYF. CDR3 bases: TGTGCCAGCACTAGGGCTAGGGCGGAGACCCAGTACTTC. The full variable domain, completed using reference TRBV11-2 and TRBJ2-5, is EAGVAQSPRYKIIEKRQSVAFWCNPISGHATLYWYQQILGQGPKLLIQFQNNGVVDDSQLPKDRFSAERLKGVDSTLKIQPAKLEDSAVYLCASTRARAETQYFGPGTRLLVL.

Only a few counts were recorded for this clone. V gene TRBV2 combines with J gene TRBJ1-1, with D possibly matching TRBD1 (5 bases). The length of the CDR3 is 12 residues. Trimming left V 8 bases short and J 11 bases short, with 18 bases between. Germline CDR1 and CDR2: SNHLY and FYNNEI. The DNA for the CDR3 is TGTGCCAGCGACCGGGACGGTGGGACGGCTTTCTTT. As protein: CASDRDGGTAFF. The variable domain in full, completed from reference TRBV2 and TRBJ1-1, reads EPEVTQTPSHQVTQMGQEVILRCVPISNHLYFYWYRQILGQKVEFLVSFYNNEISEKSEIFDDQFSVERPDGSNFTLKIRSTKLEDSAMYFCASDRDGGTAFFGQGTRLTVV.

This clone was counted only a few times. The sample holds other DNA sequences that translate to the same CDR3. The CDR3 is CASRDSNQPQHF. The DNA for the CDR3 is TGTGCCAGTAGGGACAGCAATCAGCCCCAGCATTTT. The chain recombines TRBV19 with TRBJ1-5; D not certain. Trimming removed 6 bases from V and 1 base from J, with 4 bases in between. The CDR3 spans 12 residues. From germline, CDR1 is LNHDA and CDR2 SQIVND (reference sequence).

The J gene is TRBJ2-3, the V gene TRBV6-5, with TRBD2 matching 7 bases. The germline V gene has CDR1 MNHEY and CDR2 SVGAGI. The junction had 4 bases not matched to a gene; V was cut back by 6 bases and J by 4 bases. The CDR3 runs to 13 residues. This CDR3 is CASRGGRADTQYF. The CDR3 DNA follows: TGTGCCAGCAGGGGCGGGAGAGCAGATACGCAGTATTTT.

This clone was recorded a few times. This rearrangement joins TRBV7-6 to TRBJ1-1, with D uncertain. This CDR3 is built from 14 residues. Germline assignment: CDR1 SGHVS and CDR2 FNYEAQ. Trimming pared 1 base from V and 4 bases from J, leaving 10 bases between. CDR3: CASSLVEGSTEAFF. CDR3 nucleotides: TGTGCCAGCAGCTTAGTCGAAGGGTCCACTGAAGCTTTCTTT. The whole variable domain, filled in from reference TRBV7-6 and TRBJ1-1, reads GAGVSQSPRYKVTKRGQDVALRCDPISGHVSLYWYRQALGQGPEFLTYFNYEAQQDKSGLPNDRFSAERPEGSISTLTIQRTEQRDSAMYRCASSLVEGSTEAFFGQGTRLTVV.

Comment on this clone: The junction and the germline gene differ at one end; a read error may be behind it. For the CDR3, the DNA is TGTGCCAGCAGTGAGTCAGATCAAATGAACACTGAAGCTTTCTTT. Translating it yields CASSESDQMNTEAFF. The chain couples TRBV10-3 to TRBJ1-1; D remains ambiguous. CDR3 length equals 15 residues. From germline, CDR1 is ENHRY and CDR2 SYGVKD.

The genes are TRBV5-6 and TRBJ2-1; D might be TRBD1 or TRBD2, each matching 6 bases. The CDR3 loop spans 11 amino acids. The V and J ends lost 2 bases and 11 bases respectively, with 8 bases between them. Germline values: CDR1 SGHDT, CDR2 YYEEEE. DNA for the CDR3: TGTGCCAGCAGCTTAGGGGGGAAGCAGTTCTTC. Translated: CASSLGGKQFF. Full variable domain (rest looked up from reference TRBV5-6 and TRBJ2-1): DAGVTQSPTHLIKTRGQQVTLRCSPKSGHDTVSWYQQALGQGPQFIFQYYEEEERQRGNFPDRFSGHQFPNYSSELNVNALLLGDSALYLCASSLGGKQFFGPGTRLTVL.

The chain employs TRBV6-6 and TRBJ1-5, with 12 nucleotides matching TRBD1. CDR1 and CDR2 (germline): MNHNY, SVGAGI (reference sequence). The CDR3 is 15 residues long. V lost 5 bases and J lost 6; bases outside the gene matches: 5. The CDR3 sequence is CASSAGQGAGQPQHF. The CDR3 nucleotides are TGTGCCAGCAGTGCGGGACAGGGGGCAGGTCAGCCCCAGCATTTT.

This chain connects TRBV30 to TRBJ1-1; D not resolved. Germline values: CDR1 GTSNPN, CDR2 SVGIG (reference sequence). The CDR3 is 12 amino acids. Between the trimmed V and J ends, which lost 1 base and 4 bases, there was a span of 7 bases. CDR3 sequence: CAWSGWVTEAFF. CDR3 DNA: TGTGCCTGGAGTGGCTGGGTCACTGAAGCTTTCTTT.

This chain links TRBV30 with TRBJ2-5; D may be TRBD2 (5 bases). Trimming shortened V by 1 base and J by 1 base, and 16 bases separated the two germline ends. Germline loops: CDR1 GTSNPN, CDR2 SVGIG (reference sequence). The CDR3 spans 16 residues. CDR3 residues: CAWSAPGVVAQETQYF. CDR3 DNA: TGTGCCTGGAGTGCCCCCGGGGTAGTAGCCCAAGAGACCCAGTACTTC.